The rows below give T cell receptor beta chains drawn from one sample of a study of cytomegalovirus exposure and HLA in healthy donors. Using immunoSEQ multiplex PCR, the repertoire was profiled, and TCRdb retains in-frame clones only, with some absent. The sample's table shows roughly 200,000 clones. The sequenced sample consisted of PBMCs. The receptors here all came from a man aged 25 to 40 in good health and CMV-seronegative. Both conserved end residues are part of each CDR3. D genes are given only for firm matches.

j_gene,d_gene,v_gene,len,CDR3aa,CDR3nt
TRBJ2-2,TRBD1,TRBV6-6,15,CASRRDSLGTGELFF,TGTGCCAGCAGAAGGGACAGTCTTGGCACCGGGGAGCTGTTTTTT
TRBJ1-1,NA,TRBV5-1,13,CASAGGAGTEAFF,TGCGCCAGCGCTGGGGGCGCCGGAACTGAAGCTTTCTTT
TRBJ2-1,NA,TRBV9,14,CASSDPSEYNEQFF,TGTGCCAGCAGCGACCCTAGCGAGTACAATGAGCAGTTCTTC
TRBJ1-1,TRBD1,TRBV6-6,12,CASSHKDREAFF,TGTGCCAGCAGTCACAAGGACAGGGAAGCTTTCTTT
TRBJ1-3,NA,TRBV21-1,13,CGGQISSGNTIYF,TGTGGGGGCCAAATTAGCTCTGGAAACACCATATATTTT
TRBJ1-4,TRBD1,TRBV5-4,15,CASSLPGTGPEKLFF,TGTGCCAGCAGCTTGCCCGGGACAGGCCCTGAAAAACTGTTTTTT
TRBJ2-7,NA,TRBV5-4,11,CASSLTDEQYF,TGTGCCAGCAGCTTGACGGACGAGCAGTACTTC
TRBJ2-6,NA,TRBV9,17,CASSVEIRDSGANVLTF,TGTGCCAGCAGCGTAGAGATTAGAGACTCTGGGGCCAACGTCCTGACTTTC
TRBJ2-7,NA,TRBV6-5,15,CASSYSPTGHYEQYF,TGTGCCAGCAGTTACTCTCCGACAGGCCACTACGAGCAGTACTTC
TRBJ1-1,NA,TRBV30,12,CAWSLVNTEAFF,TGTGCCTGGAGTTTAGTGAACACTGAAGCTTTCTTT
TRBJ2-7,TRBD1,TRBV5-1,17,CASSEGTADYVSYEQYF,TGCGCCAGCAGCGAAGGGACAGCCGATTATGTCTCCTACGAGCAGTACTTC
TRBJ2-3,TRBD1,TRBV7-6,14,CASSGQGGTDTQYF,TGTGCCAGCAGCGGACAGGGGGGCACAGATACGCAGTATTTT
TRBJ1-5,NA,TRBV4-2,15,CASSQSPSGNQPQHF,TGTGCCAGCAGCCAATCCCCTTCGGGCAATCAGCCCCAGCATTTT
TRBJ1-1,TRBD1,TRBV29-1,13,CSVGQVMNTEAFF,TGCAGCGTGGGACAGGTCATGAACACTGAAGCTTTCTTT
TRBJ2-1,NA,TRBV5-1,15,CASSLNGGSYNEQFF,TGCGCCAGCAGCTTGAACGGGGGATCCTACAATGAGCAGTTCTTC
TRBJ2-5,NA,TRBV27,14,CASSLYTPVGTQYF,TGTGCCAGCAGTTTATACACTCCCGTAGGGACTCAGTACTTC
TRBJ1-1,NA,TRBV5-8,14,CASSLGKMNTEAFF,TGTGCCAGCAGCTTGGGTAAAATGAACACTGAAGCTTTCTTT
TRBJ2-1,NA,TRBV27,12,CASSFRGHEQFF,TGTGCCAGCAGTTTCAGGGGCCATGAGCAGTTCTTC
TRBJ1-1,NA,TRBV19,14,CASSIGQLITEAFF,TGTGCCAGTAGTATAGGACAGCTAATCACTGAAGCTTTCTTT
TRBJ2-1,TRBD2,TRBV7-9,15,CASSLRGGSYNEQFF,TGTGCCAGCAGCTTACGGGGGGGCTCCTACAATGAGCAGTTCTTC
TRBJ2-1,NA,TRBV28,11,CASSFLHEQFF,TGTGCCAGCAGTTTCCTTCATGAGCAGTTCTTC
TRBJ2-3,TRBD2,TRBV6-1,14,CASGSGGSTDTQYF,TGTGCCAGCGGGTCGGGGGGAAGCACAGATACGCAGTATTTT
TRBJ2-2,NA,TRBV10-1,11,CVRLSTGELFF,TGCGTTAGACTGTCCACCGGGGAGCTGTTTTTT
TRBJ1-5,NA,TRBV15,17,CATSRYTQGYSNQPQHF,TGTGCCACCAGCAGATACACACAGGGTTATAGCAATCAGCCCCAGCATTTT
TRBJ2-7,TRBD1,TRBV5-4,14,CASSHGTERSEQYF,TGTGCCAGCAGCCACGGGACAGAACGTAGCGAGCAGTACTTC
TRBJ2-1,TRBD1,TRBV5-4,15,CASSSRQGAYNEQFF,TGTGCCAGCAGCTCCCGACAGGGGGCCTACAATGAGCAGTTCTTC
TRBJ1-1,NA,TRBV28,13,CASIYRENTEAFF,TGTGCCAGCATCTACAGGGAAAACACTGAAGCTTTCTTT
TRBJ2-7,NA,TRBV7-9,19,CASSSPGLEGRRGYYEQYF,TGTGCCAGCAGCTCACCCGGGTTGGAGGGGCGCCGGGGTTATTACGAGCAGTACTTC
TRBJ2-3,TRBD2,TRBV10-3,16,CAISVLAGAPTDTQYF,TGTGCCATCAGTGTACTAGCGGGGGCACCTACAGATACGCAGTATTTT
TRBJ2-7,TRBD1,TRBV27,16,CASSFPDRVEPYEQYF,TGTGCCAGCAGTTTTCCCGACAGGGTTGAGCCCTACGAGCAGTACTTC
TRBJ2-7,TRBD1,TRBV30,15,CAWSVRVQGAWEQYF,TGTGCCTGGAGTGTACGGGTACAGGGGGCGTGGGAGCAGTACTTC
TRBJ2-6,NA,TRBV28,15,CASRGGGPGANVLTF,TGTGCCAGCAGGGGAGGGGGACCCGGGGCCAACGTCCTGACTTTC
TRBJ2-5,NA,TRBV6-5,13,CASSSTGPETQYF,TGTGCCAGCAGCTCAACAGGGCCAGAGACCCAGTACTTC
TRBJ2-2,NA,TRBV27,13,CASFPINTGELFF,TGTGCCAGCTTTCCCATCAACACCGGGGAGCTGTTTTTT
TRBJ1-2,TRBD1,TRBV28,16,CASSSILGQGLYGYTF,TGTGCCAGCAGTTCTATTTTGGGACAGGGGCTATATGGCTACACCTTC
TRBJ1-1,NA,TRBV5-4,14,CASSLTTKETEAFF,TGTGCCAGCAGCTTGACTACTAAGGAAACTGAAGCTTTCTTT
TRBJ2-3,NA,TRBV30,14,CAWSGSGSTDTQYF,TGTGCCTGGAGTGGGAGCGGGAGCACAGATACGCAGTATTTT
TRBJ1-5,NA,TRBV18,13,CASTGGSNQPQHF,TGTGCCAGCACGGGGGGGAGCAATCAGCCCCAGCATTTT
TRBJ2-7,TRBD2,TRBV7-6,15,CASSLEASGSYEQYF,TGTGCCAGCAGCTTAGAGGCTAGCGGGAGCTACGAGCAGTACTTC
TRBJ1-2,TRBD1,TRBV10-3,13,CAIERTGSRGYTF,TGTGCCATAGAGAGGACAGGGTCAAGGGGCTACACCTTC
TRBJ2-5,TRBD2,TRBV13,14,CASSSGTSLETQYF,TGTGCCAGCAGCTCCGGGACTAGTCTGGAGACCCAGTACTTC
TRBJ1-3,NA,TRBV7-2,15,CASSLGGQKGNTIYF,TGTGCCAGCAGCTTAGGCGGACAGAAAGGAAACACCATATATTTT
TRBJ2-5,TRBD2,TRBV27,18,CASSSQRTSGIYLETQYF,TGTGCCAGCAGTTCACAACGGACTAGCGGGATTTACCTGGAGACCCAGTACTTC
TRBJ1-1,TRBD1,TRBV30,13,CAWSGQGYTEAFF,TGTGCCTGGAGTGGACAGGGCTACACTGAAGCTTTCTTT
TRBJ2-2,NA,TRBV29-1,12,CSVDKNTGELFF,TGCAGCGTTGATAAGAACACCGGGGAGCTGTTTTTT